The 5 T cell receptor beta chains below come from one sample, sequenced in a study of OX40 agonist ivuxolimab in advanced cancers. Using immunoSEQ multiplex PCR, the repertoire was profiled, and TCRdb retains in-frame clones only, with some absent. This sample has about 46,000 clones; over 75% occur once, and the top ten carry less than 2%. The material sequenced was CD4+ or CD8+ T cells sorted from blood, taken in a trial of the OX40 agonist ivuxolimab. The receptor set was obtained from an adult with an advanced solid tumor such as melanoma, head and neck, liver or kidney cancer.

The rearrangement uses TRBV19 and TRBJ1-1; D unclear. Trimming pared 6 bases from V and 1 base from J, leaving 12 bases between. The germline CDR1 and CDR2 sequences are LNHDA and SQIVND (reference sequence). The CDR3 extends over 14 amino acids. The CDR3 DNA follows: TGTGCCAGTAGCCCTCGGACGAGGAACACTGAAGCTTTCTTT. Residues: CASSPRTRNTEAFF.

This clone was detected a few times. The chain joins TRBV6-6 to TRBJ1-5; tentative D call: TRBD1 (5 bases). V lost 0 bases and J lost 6, with 12 bases in between. CDR3 length: 15 residues. Germline V gives CDR1 MNHNY, CDR2 SVGAGI (reference sequence). The CDR3 DNA follows: TGTGCCAGCAGTTACTCTGTGGGGGGGATTCAGCCCCAGCATTTT. It yields the protein CASSYSVGGIQPQHF.

The chain uses TRBV30 and TRBJ1-1, with D perhaps matching TRBD1 (6 bases). The V end was cut by 2 bases, the J end by 0 bases, with 7 bases between. CDR1 and CDR2 (germline): GTSNPN, SVGIG (reference sequence). The CDR3 is made up of 13 amino acids. As DNA, the CDR3 is TGTGCCTGGAGTACAGGGATGAACACTGAAGCTTTCTTT. It codes for CAWSTGMNTEAFF.

The J gene is TRBJ2-3, the V gene TRBV4-3; tentatively, D is TRBD1 or TRBD2 (6 bases each). Trimming removed 4 bases from V and 2 bases from J, with 13 bases in between. CDR1 LGHNA and CDR2 YSLEER come from the germline V gene. CDR3 length: 15 amino acids. CDR3 nucleotide sequence: TGCGCCAGCAGCCGCGAGGGGGGCCTCACAGATACGCAGTATTTT. It is translated as CASSREGGLTDTQYF.

J is TRBJ1-3 and V is TRBV7-2, with D possibly TRBD1 on 5 matching bases. The V and J ends lost 5 bases and 8 bases respectively, with 16 bases between them. Germline CDR1 SGHTA, CDR2 FQGNSA. The CDR3 totals 14 residues. The CDR3 DNA reads as TGTGCCAGCAGCCCCGGGGGGTCAGGGTACACCATATATTTT. This gives the protein CASSPGGSGYTIYF.